This note documents a single TCR beta chain sequence. Its antigen is not identified. The data are from a study of beta chain features in type 1 diabetes. The overall study: All of the samples together had 107,917,701 sorted cells examined. General observations from the study: Compared with healthy donors, patients appeared to share more similar naive, central memory and regulatory TCRB repertoires. Patients with type 1 diabetes carried fewer insertions and had more deletions at their VDJ junctions.

The CDR3 contains 15 residues. The ends were cut back, 0 bases at V and 0 bases at J, with 7 bases in the middle. Germline lookup yields CDR1 SGHRS and CDR2 YFSETQ. Reverse transcription of all isolated RNA meant that expressed TCRB transcripts were sequenced. Sequenced by immunoSEQ multiplex PCR; TCRdb stores in-frame clones only, minus some. Of a few hundred thousand clones listed, around a fifth are singletons. The V gene is TRBV5-1, the J gene TRBJ2-1; D is undetermined. Sequencing input: naive CD4+ T cells from blood. The clonotype originates from a woman aged 18-30 years in good health. The CDR3 DNA follows: TGCGCCAGCAGCTTGGGGCTCAGCTCCTACAATGAGCAGTTCTTC. It specifies CASSLGLSSYNEQFF.